What follows are 18 T cell receptor beta chains derived from one specimen sequenced in a study of memory CD4+ T cells and cytomegalovirus serostatus. The sort gate was single viable CD3+CD4+CD8-CD45RO+ cells for memory CD4+ T cells. Some clones are missing from TCRdb's copy, which holds only in-frame ones; the method was immunoSEQ multiplex PCR. The sample includes about 59,000 clones, roughly 81% of them seen just once. Sequences were obtained from memory CD4+ T cells from blood. Receptor source: an adult in good health and CMV-seronegative.

This chain uses TRBV7-7 with TRBJ2-5, with D tentatively TRBD1 or TRBD2 (5 bases each). Trimming cost V 4 bases and J 1 base, with 13 bases left between them. The CDR3 consists of 15 residues. Germline loops: CDR1 SSHAT, CDR2 FNYEAQ (reference sequence). This CDR3 is CASSSSPGPQETQYF. The CDR3 bases are TGTGCCAGCAGCTCAAGTCCGGGACCCCAAGAGACCCAGTACTTC. Full variable domain (outside the CDR3, taken from reference TRBV7-7 and TRBJ2-5): GAGVSQSPRYKVTKRGQDVTLRCDPISSHATLYWYQQALGQGPEFLTYFNYEAQPDKSGLPSDRFSAERPEGSISTLTIQRTEQRDSAMYRCASSSSPGPQETQYFGPGTRLLVL.

The chain joins TRBV4-2 to TRBJ2-3; 12 bases are a match to TRBD2. The germline V gene has CDR1 LGHNA and CDR2 YNFKEQ. The CDR3 covers 16 residues. The trim removed 0 bases at V and 5 bases at J, leaving 3 bases unmatched. The DNA of the CDR3 is TGTGCCAGCAGCCAAGATCTAGCGGGAGGGCAAGATACGCAGTATTTT. This sequence encodes CASSQDLAGGQDTQYF.

This chain joins TRBV6-5 and TRBJ2-7; 12 bases are a match to TRBD2. CDR1 is MNHEY and CDR2 is SVGAGI in the germline V gene. Trimming at V came to 0 bases and at J to 3 bases, leaving 3 bases not matched to a gene. The CDR3 has 16 amino acids. The CDR3 coding sequence is TGTGCCAGCAGTTACTCTGGACTAGCGGGATTCTACGAGCAGTACTTC. It encodes CASSYSGLAGFYEQYF.

The V gene is TRBV6-6, the J gene TRBJ1-5; 8 bases are a match to TRBD1. CDR3 length equals 16 residues. Germline assignment: CDR1 MNHNY and CDR2 SVGAGI (reference sequence). The ends lost 5 bases at V and 2 bases at J; junction bases unmatched: 8. This CDR3 reads CASSLSGGKGNQPQHF. The CDR3 DNA is TGTGCCAGCAGTCTCTCAGGGGGCAAGGGCAATCAGCCCCAGCATTTT.

A single count supports this clone. The chain uses TRBV7-2 and TRBJ2-7; 8 nucleotides line up with TRBD2. The CDR3 loop spans 14 amino acids. Per the germline V gene, CDR1 is SGHTA and CDR2 is FQGNSA. V lost 1 base to trimming and J lost 7 bases; unmatched junction nucleotides: 6. The CDR3 DNA sequence: TGTGCCAGCAGCTTAGACGGGAGGGCCGGGGAGCAGTACTTC. It yields the protein CASSLDGRAGEQYF.

This clone was counted ten times or more. The chain has TRBV4-1 and TRBJ1-5, with D perhaps TRBD1 (6 bases). Germline CDR1 and CDR2: MGHRA and YSYEKL. The V and J ends lost 3 bases and 0 bases respectively, with 18 bases between them. The CDR3 spans 18 residues. The CDR3 here is CASSQGTLRKDSNQPQHF. The CDR3, as DNA: TGCGCCAGCAGCCAGGGGACACTCCGCAAAGATAGCAATCAGCCCCAGCATTTT.

This rearrangement joins TRBV9 to TRBJ2-5; D is possibly TRBD2 (6 bases). The V and J ends lost 3 bases and 5 bases respectively, with 20 bases between them. The CDR3 is 16 amino acids. CDR1 is SGDLS and CDR2 is YYNGEE in the germline V gene. CDR3 region: CASSATSYFPLETQYF. In nucleotides, the CDR3 is TGTGCCAGCAGCGCGACTAGTTATTTCCCTTTGGAGACCCAGTACTTC. The full variable domain, its missing parts supplied by reference TRBV9 and TRBJ2-5, is DSGVTQTPKHLITATGQRVTLRCSPRSGDLSVYWYQQSLDQGLQFLIQYYNGEERAKGNILERFSAQQFPDLHSELNLSSLELGDSALYFCASSATSYFPLETQYFGPGTRLLVL.

The chain carries TRBV19 and TRBJ1-5; 10 bases fit TRBD1. CDR1 is LNHDA and CDR2 is SQIVND in the germline V gene (reference sequence). With 1 base clipped from V and 5 bases from J, the junction kept 2 bases outside the gene matches. The CDR3 runs to 15 residues. The chain's CDR3 is CASSIVGTGDQPQHF. The CDR3, as DNA: TGTGCCAGTAGTATAGTGGGGACAGGGGATCAGCCCCAGCATTTT.

The chain couples TRBV7-2 to TRBJ2-1, with D perhaps matching TRBD2 (6 bases). The germline V gene has CDR1 SGHTA and CDR2 FQGNSA. This CDR3 region has 15 residues. The V and J ends lost 1 base and 4 bases respectively, with 11 bases between them. The CDR3: CASSLDSGEYNEQFF. The CDR3 nucleotides read TGTGCCAGCAGCTTAGATAGCGGAGAATACAATGAGCAGTTCTTC.

This clone occurred a few times. V usage is TRBV4-1 and J usage is TRBJ2-1; D is unclear. This CDR3 has 17 residues. From germline, CDR1 is MGHRA and CDR2 YSYEKL. V was clipped by 3 bases and J by 0 bases, with 15 bases between them. The CDR3 protein is CASSHVDMGISYNEQFF. The CDR3 DNA reads TGCGCCAGCAGCCACGTAGATATGGGTATCTCCTACAATGAGCAGTTCTTC.

The chain recombines TRBV7-6 with TRBJ1-3; D gene unclear. Per the germline V gene, CDR1 is SGHVS and CDR2 is FNYEAQ. The CDR3 contains 15 residues. The V and J ends lost 5 bases and 0 bases respectively, with 11 bases between them. Here the CDR3 DNA reads TGTGCCAGCAGCCTGAGTGGTGTCTCTGGAAACACCATATATTTT. Translation gives CASSLSGVSGNTIYF.

The chain combines TRBV28 with TRBJ2-3; D may be TRBD2 (5 bases). Trimming pared 5 bases from V and 2 bases from J, leaving 26 bases between. Germline CDR1 and CDR2: MDHEN and SYDVKM. The CDR3 extends over 19 amino acids. CDR3 nucleotide sequence: TGTGCCAGCAGTCCCTTAAAGCGATGGGGAGAAGACCCCACAGATACGCAGTATTTT. Protein sequence: CASSPLKRWGEDPTDTQYF.

This clone was seen a handful of times. This chain connects TRBV28 to TRBJ1-2; D remains unclear. This CDR3 is 14 amino acids long. Per the germline V gene, CDR1 is MDHEN and CDR2 is SYDVKM. V shed 4 bases and J shed 4 bases, with 13 bases lying between them. The CDR3 is CASSSNPSFYGYTF. CDR3 coding DNA: TGTGCCAGCAGTTCCAATCCCTCTTTCTATGGCTACACCTTC.

The chain couples TRBV27 to TRBJ1-1, with 7 bases identical to TRBD1. Germline loops: CDR1 MNHEY, CDR2 SMNVEV (reference sequence). J lost 3 bases, V lost 6 bases, and 4 bases had no gene match. The CDR3 is 13 residues long. CDR3 coding DNA: TGTGCCAGCAGCGTACAGGGGCACACTGAAGCTTTCTTT. It translates to CASSVQGHTEAFF.

A few counts support this clone. The rearrangement uses TRBV28 and TRBJ1-1; D possibly corresponds to TRBD1 (5 bases). V was trimmed by 2 bases and J by 7 bases, leaving 8 bases between them. CDR3 length equals 12 residues. Germline assignment: CDR1 MDHEN and CDR2 SYDVKM. CDR3 protein: CASSLRQIEAFF. CDR3 DNA sequence: TGTGCCAGCAGTTTAAGACAGATTGAAGCTTTCTTT.

Only a few counts were recorded for this clone. The genes are TRBV7-2 and TRBJ1-2, with 7 nucleotides matching TRBD1. This CDR3 is 14 amino acids long. Germline values: CDR1 SGHTA, CDR2 FQGNSA. Trimming at V came to 5 bases and at J to 0 bases, leaving 3 bases not matched to a gene. In nucleotides, the CDR3 is TGTGCCAGCAGCCCCGGGACAGCTAACTATGGCTACACCTTC. Its translation: CASSPGTANYGYTF.

The chain joins TRBV30 to TRBJ2-7; 10 bases fit TRBD1. The CDR3 spans 14 residues. Germline trimming cut 3 bases from V and 6 bases from J; bases unmatched to any gene: 8. Germline CDR1 is GTSNPN and CDR2 is SVGIG (reference sequence). Here the CDR3 reads CAWRGQGTRGEQYF. The CDR3 bases are TGTGCCTGGAGGGGACAGGGGACTCGTGGCGAGCAGTACTTC.

This chain links TRBV12-5 with TRBJ2-6; no definite D call. Germline assignment: CDR1 LGHNT and CDR2 FRNRAP. The CDR3 is 15 residues long. V lost 1 base and J lost 4, with 8 bases in between. The CDR3 loop reads CASGLAPEGANVLTF. The CDR3 nucleotides read TGTGCTAGTGGTTTGGCCCCCGAGGGGGCCAACGTCCTGACTTTC.